What follows are 21 T cell receptor beta chains derived from one specimen sequenced in a study of chemoradiotherapy in HPV16-positive cancers. Repertoires were generated with immunoSEQ multiplex PCR, while TCRdb's copy carries only in-frame clones and drops some. The data contain 6,500 to 8,500 clones, approximately 85% of them singletons. The material was tumor tissue, obtained from a patient who underwent chemoradiotherapy. The receptors originated from a human donor with HPV-associated anogenital cancer.

The genes are TRBV5-4 and TRBJ2-5; 11 nucleotides align to TRBD2. The CDR3 totals 15 residues. The J segment lost 5 bases and the V segment lost 1 base, leaving 4 bases of the junction unmatched. CDR1 is SGHNT and CDR2 is YYREEE in the germline V gene (reference sequence). The DNA for the CDR3 is TGTGCCAGCAGCTTGACGACTAGCGGGGCCGAGACCCAGTACTTC. Protein: CASSLTTSGAETQYF. Filled out from reference TRBV5-4 and TRBJ2-5, the complete variable domain reads ETGVTQSPTHLIKTRGQQVTLRCSSQSGHNTVSWYQQALGQGPQFIFQYYREEENGRGNFPPRFSGLQFPNYSSELNVNALELDDSALYLCASSLTTSGAETQYFGPGTRLLVL.

This chain connects TRBV28 to TRBJ2-3; 8 nucleotides match TRBD1. The CDR3 contains 16 residues. Germline V gene sequence: CDR1 MDHEN, CDR2 SYDVKM. V shed 4 bases, J shed 2 bases, and the junction held 8 bases outside the gene matches. CDR3 amino acids: CASSSEDRAYTDTQYF. CDR3 DNA sequence: TGTGCCAGCAGTTCCGAGGACAGGGCTTACACAGATACGCAGTATTTT. The full variable domain, in which reference TRBV28 and TRBJ2-3 provide the parts outside the CDR3, is DVKVTQSSRYLVKRTGEKVFLECVQDMDHENMFWYRQDPGLGLRLIYFSYDVKMKEKGDIPEGYSVSREKKERFSLILESASTNQTSMYLCASSSEDRAYTDTQYFGPGTRLTVL.

This clone was detected a few times. CDR3 in amino acids: CASSVPGQGAGYTF. The CDR3, as DNA: TGTGCCAGCAGTGTCCCGGGACAGGGGGCAGGCTACACCTTC. This sequence joins TRBV25-1 and TRBJ1-2, with 12 positions matching TRBD1. Trimming cost V 4 bases and J 8 bases; bases outside gene matches: 5. This CDR3 is built from 14 residues. Germline V gives CDR1 MGHDK, CDR2 SYGVNS.

The rearrangement uses TRBV6-4 and TRBJ2-3, with 14 bases lining up with TRBD2. The V segment lost 4 bases and the J segment 4 bases; nucleotides outside the gene matches: 10. The CDR3 has 18 amino acids. The V gene's germline CDR1 is MRHNA and CDR2 SNTAGT. The CDR3, as DNA: TGTGCCAGCAGTGTCCTGACTAGCGGGGGGGCCAAGGCAGATACGCAGTATTTT. Translated, it gives CASSVLTSGGAKADTQYF.

V gene TRBV30 combines with J gene TRBJ1-1; no clear D gene. Looked up from germline, CDR1 is GTSNPN and CDR2 is SVGIG (reference sequence). The CDR3 length is 14 residues. The V end lost 6 bases, the J end lost 3 bases, and 17 bases lay between the germline ends. The CDR3 loop reads CACTPLGSDTEAFF. CDR3 sequence (DNA): TGTGCCTGCACTCCTTTGGGCAGCGACACTGAAGCTTTCTTT.

V and J are TRBV6-6 and TRBJ2-1; 9 bases are a match to TRBD1. Germline V gene sequence: CDR1 MNHNY, CDR2 SVGAGI (reference sequence). V lost 4 bases and J lost 4; bases outside the gene matches: 5. This CDR3 has 15 residues. The CDR3 region has the DNA TGTGCCAGCAGTTTGCCGGGACAGGGATACAATGAGCAGTTCTTC. Protein sequence: CASSLPGQGYNEQFF.

Here the CDR3 reads CASSLGGPIEGDTQYF. The CDR3 bases are TGTGCCAGCAGCTTAGGGGGTCCGATAGAAGGAGATACGCAGTATTTT. The rearrangement links TRBV7-3 to TRBJ2-3; D could derive from TRBD1 or TRBD2 (5 bases each). The CDR3 loop spans 16 amino acids. Per germline, CDR1 SGHTA and CDR2 FQGTGA. V dropped 2 bases and J dropped 5 bases, with 17 bases sitting between them.

The chain is built from TRBV6-1 and TRBJ2-2, with a possible D match to TRBD2 (5 bases). This CDR3 contains 15 residues. The germline gives CDR1 MNHNS, CDR2 SASEGT. Trimming shortened V by 3 bases and J by 6 bases, and 14 bases separated the two germline ends. The CDR3 nucleotides are TGTGCCAGCAGTGAGGCGGCAAGCGGTCCCGGGGAGCTGTTTTTT. Encoded protein: CASSEAASGPGELFF.

The rearrangement joins TRBV5-1 to TRBJ1-1; tentative D call: TRBD1 (6 bases). Trimming removed 6 bases from V and 0 bases from J, with 12 bases in between. The length of the CDR3 is 14 residues. Germline CDR1 and CDR2: SGHRS and YFSETQ. The CDR3 sequence is CASNSGDMNTEAFF. In nucleotides, the CDR3 is TGCGCCAGCAATTCGGGGGACATGAACACTGAAGCTTTCTTT. The whole variable domain, remainder taken from reference TRBV5-1 and TRBJ1-1, is KAGVTQTPRYLIKTRGQQVTLSCSPISGHRSVSWYQQTPGQGLQFLFEYFSETQRNKGNFPGRFSGRQFSNSRSEMNVSTLELGDSALYLCASNSGDMNTEAFFGQGTRLTVV.

The chain recombines TRBV5-4 with TRBJ2-1; 9 positions agree with TRBD2. Germline CDR1 reads SGHNT; CDR2 reads YYREEE (reference sequence). The CDR3 has 15 amino acids. With 2 bases clipped from V and 7 bases from J, the junction kept 7 bases outside the gene matches. The CDR3 nucleotides read TGTGCCAGCAGCTTCGAGGCGGGGGGGAGGAATGAGCAGTTCTTC. This sequence encodes CASSFEAGGRNEQFF.

The chain recombines TRBV18 with TRBJ1-4; 7 bases fit TRBD1. J gave up 2 bases and V 5 bases, and 5 bases lay outside the gene matches. The CDR3 has 15 residues. Germline V lookup: CDR1 KGHSH, CDR2 LQKENI. The CDR3 DNA sequence: TGTGCCAGCTCATCCGGACAGGCGACTAATGAAAAACTGTTTTTT. This translates into CASSSGQATNEKLFF.

The chain carries TRBV4-3 and TRBJ2-3; 11 nucleotides agree with TRBD2. The CDR3 is made up of 16 amino acids. The germline V gene encodes CDR1 LGHNA and CDR2 YSLEER. With 4 bases clipped from V and 4 bases from J, the junction kept 7 bases outside the gene matches. For the CDR3, the DNA is TGCGCCAGCAGCCCGAAGACTAGCGGGGAAGCAGATACGCAGTATTTT. Its protein is CASSPKTSGEADTQYF.

V is TRBV4-2 and J is TRBJ2-3, with 9 bases identical to TRBD2. This CDR3 has 17 amino acids. V gave up 4 bases and J gave up 2 bases; unmatched junction bases: 10. Germline CDR1 is LGHNA and CDR2 is YNFKEQ. CDR3 sequence reads: CASSLIAGEPPTDTQYF. The CDR3 DNA follows: TGTGCCAGCAGCCTAATAGCGGGGGAGCCACCCACAGATACGCAGTATTTT.

The chain joins TRBV12-5 to TRBJ2-1; 13 positions agree with TRBD2. The CDR3 length is 15 residues. CDR1 and CDR2 (germline): LGHNT, FRNRAP. Trimming cost V 5 bases and J 2 bases; bases outside gene matches: 0. This CDR3 reads CASGGTSGAYNEQFF. The DNA for the CDR3 is TGTGCTAGTGGTGGGACTAGCGGGGCCTACAATGAGCAGTTCTTC.

V gene TRBV9 combines with J gene TRBJ1-5, with a weak D call TRBD1 (5 bases). V was cut by 1 base and J by 0 bases, with 8 bases left in between. This CDR3 contains 15 residues. Germline lookup yields CDR1 SGDLS and CDR2 YYNGEE. CDR3 nucleotide sequence: TGTGCCAGCAGCGTATCAGGGATTAGCAATCAGCCCCAGCATTTT. This gives the protein CASSVSGISNQPQHF.

The rearrangement uses TRBV7-2 and TRBJ2-5; D may be TRBD2 (6 bases). Germline V gives CDR1 SGHTA, CDR2 FQGNSA. Trimming pared 4 bases from V and 2 bases from J, leaving 11 bases between. The CDR3 has 14 amino acids. CDR3 bases: TGTGCCAGCAGCTCCGTCCGGGAGCAAGAGACCCAGTACTTC. It is translated as CASSSVREQETQYF.

The chain couples TRBV7-9 to TRBJ1-4; D might be TRBD1 (6 bases). Trimming pared 4 bases from V and 7 bases from J, leaving 16 bases between. This CDR3 is built from 15 residues. Germline V gene data show CDR1 as SEHNR and CDR2 as FQNEAQ (reference sequence). DNA for the CDR3: TGTGCCAGCAGCTCGGGCGGGGGCTTGGGTGAAAAACTGTTTTTT. It codes for CASSSGGGLGEKLFF. Supplemented by reference TRBV7-9 and TRBJ1-4, the full variable domain reads DTGVSQNPRHKITKRGQNVTFRCDPISEHNRLYWYRQTLGQGPEFLTYFQNEAQLEKSRLLSDRFSAERPKGSFSTLEIQRTEQGDSAMYLCASSSGGGLGEKLFFGSGTQLSVL.

The rearrangement joins TRBV6-1 to TRBJ2-7, with 9 bases identical to TRBD1. V lost 5 bases and J lost 1; bases outside the gene matches: 6. The CDR3 has 15 amino acids. From germline, CDR1 is MNHNS and CDR2 SASEGT. In nucleotides, the CDR3 is TGTGCCAGCAGTTCCCGACAGGGGGGTTCCTACGAGCAGTACTTC. As protein: CASSSRQGGSYEQYF.

Written as DNA, the CDR3 is TGTGCCAGCAGCGTAACGGGCGGGGCGAAGGGCAATGAGCAGTTCTTC. As protein: CASSVTGGAKGNEQFF. The V call is TRBV7-2, the J call TRBJ2-1; a possible D gene is TRBD2 (6 bases). CDR1 is SGHTA and CDR2 is FQGNSA in the germline V gene. The CDR3 is made up of 16 amino acids. V dropped 5 bases and J dropped 6 bases, with 20 bases sitting between them.

V is TRBV27 and J is TRBJ2-7, with D tentatively TRBD1 or TRBD2 (5 bases each). Germline CDR1 MNHEY, CDR2 SMNVEV (reference sequence). Deletions cut 5 bases from V and 1 base from J, with 15 bases between. This CDR3 is built from 15 residues. The CDR3 DNA follows: TGTGCCAGCAGTGCCGACAGAGGGCGGTCCTACGAGCAGTACTTC. Translation: CASSADRGRSYEQYF.

This clone was picked up one time. The V and J genes are TRBV7-2 and TRBJ2-1, with 8 bases aligning to TRBD1. This CDR3 contains 14 residues. After removal of 5 bases from V and 5 bases from J, the junction contained 5 bases not matched to a gene. CDR1 and CDR2 from the germline V gene are SGHTA and FQGNSA. The CDR3 DNA sequence: TGTGCCAGCAGCATCGGACAGGGCAACAATGAGCAGTTCTTC. Protein sequence: CASSIGQGNNEQFF.